The 21 T cell receptor beta chains below come from one sample, sequenced in a study of T cells in Graves' hyperthyroidism and ophthalmopathy. RNA transcripts provided the source from which TCR beta CDR3 regions were amplified. The study used the HTBI primer set for a first-round RT-PCR of the TCR CDR3. One entry per CDR3 protein results from TCRdb running MiXCR on the multiplex PCR reads. The sample holds some 250,000 distinct CDR3 sequences, 13% to 15% seen once. Sequencing used blood. The receptors were gathered from a woman between 45 and 65 years old with Graves' hyperthyroidism that later progressed to Graves' ophthalmopathy.

This clonotype was observed at least ten times. This chain uses TRBV2 with TRBJ2-6; D is unresolved. The V and J ends lost 4 bases and 0 bases respectively, with 4 bases between them. The CDR3 sequence is 14 residues long. CDR1 is SNHLY, CDR2 FYNNEI, per germline. The CDR3 protein is CASSGISGANVLTF. CDR3 DNA sequence: TGTGCCAGCAGTGGAATCTCTGGGGCCAACGTCCTGACTTTC.

At least ten counts were recorded for this clonotype. This rearrangement joins TRBV7-3 to TRBJ2-6; no definite D call. Germline CDR1 is SGHTA and CDR2 is FQGTGA. Trimming took off 5 bases at V and 1 base at J, with 15 bases between the two ends. The CDR3 sequence is 17 residues long. DNA of the CDR3: TGTGCCAGCAGCCCCCCTGGACGTGGATCTGGGGCCAACGTCCTGACTTTC. Translated, it gives CASSPPGRGSGANVLTF.

This clonotype was counted at least ten times. V is TRBV5-6 and J is TRBJ2-5, with D perhaps TRBD1 (6 bases). The CDR3 is 15 amino acids. Germline V gene sequence: CDR1 SGHDT, CDR2 YYEEEE. The V and J ends lost 0 bases and 2 bases respectively, with 11 bases between them. This CDR3 reads CASSLVGQQQETQYF. The CDR3 DNA reads as TGTGCCAGCAGCTTGGTGGGACAACAACAAGAGACCCAGTACTTC.

In its sample, this clonotype was seen many times. The chain uses TRBV5-1 and TRBJ2-1; D gene uncertain. V was clipped by 4 bases and J by 6 bases, with 14 bases between them. Per the germline V gene, CDR1 is SGHRS and CDR2 is YFSETQ. CDR3 length: 14 residues. The CDR3 bases are TGCGCCAGCAGCCTCCAGGTTGGACCCAATGAGCAGTTCTTC. This sequence encodes CASSLQVGPNEQFF. Using reference TRBV5-1 and TRBJ2-1 for the parts outside the CDR3, the full variable domain is KAGVTQTPRYLIKTRGQQVTLSCSPISGHRSVSWYQQTPGQGLQFLFEYFSETQRNKGNFPGRFSGRQFSNSRSEMNVSTLELGDSALYLCASSLQVGPNEQFFGPGTRLTVL.

This clonotype was observed a few times. The J gene is TRBJ2-7, the V gene TRBV6-1, with D hard to call. V lost 2 bases and J 0 bases, leaving 11 bases between the germline ends. Germline CDR1 is MNHNS and CDR2 is SASEGT. The CDR3 has 15 residues. CDR3 DNA sequence: TGTGCCAGCAGTGAACGGCGGCAGATCTCCTACGAGCAGTACTTC. This sequence encodes CASSERRQISYEQYF.

The sample holds many counts of this clonotype. The rearrangement joins TRBV12-3 or TRBV12-4 to TRBJ2-1; D gene unclear. The germline V and J ends were trimmed by 5 bases and 8 bases, with 13 bases remaining between them. There are 13 residues in the CDR3. The CDR3 bases are TGTGCCAGCAGTATGGAGAGGTTCGATGAGCAGTTCTTC. Amino acids: CASSMERFDEQFF.

This clonotype was counted ten times or more. This rearrangement joins TRBV28 to TRBJ2-1; TRBD2 aligns across 12 bases. Germline-derived CDR1 and CDR2 are MDHEN and SYDVKM. CDR3 length equals 15 residues. Unmatched junction bases numbered 4, after V lost 5 bases and J lost 5 bases. The CDR3 reads CASSLTSGGNNEQFF. CDR3 bases: TGTGCCAGCAGTCTTACTAGCGGGGGGAACAATGAGCAGTTCTTC.

This clonotype was observed at least ten times. The chain is built from TRBV7-9 and TRBJ2-1, with 8 bases matching TRBD2. Germline lookup yields CDR1 SEHNR and CDR2 FQNEAQ (reference sequence). This CDR3 contains 15 residues. V shed 6 bases and J 5 bases; nucleotides not matched to a gene: 9. CDR3 protein: CASRTEGLVNNEQFF. Written as DNA, the CDR3 is TGTGCCAGCAGGACGGAGGGACTAGTAAACAATGAGCAGTTCTTC.

This clonotype was observed at least ten times. J is TRBJ2-5 and V is TRBV5-1; possible D gene TRBD1, 5 bases. Looked up from germline, CDR1 is SGHRS and CDR2 is YFSETQ. The CDR3 totals 15 residues. Trimming cost V 4 bases and J 5 bases, with 18 bases left between them. CDR3: CASSPQRGTSETQYF. In DNA, the CDR3 is TGCGCCAGCAGCCCCCAAAGGGGTACGAGTGAGACCCAGTACTTC.

The gene calls are TRBV5-1 and TRBJ2-2, with 12 positions matching TRBD2. The CDR3 has 15 amino acids. Germline CDR1 reads SGHRS; CDR2 reads YFSETQ. With 3 bases clipped from V and 7 bases from J, the junction kept 4 bases outside the gene matches. The CDR3 DNA follows: TGCGCCAGCAGCTGGACTAGCGGGATCGGCGGGGAGCTGTTTTTT. As protein: CASSWTSGIGGELFF.

The chain couples TRBV6-5 to TRBJ1-2; D uncertain. CDR3 size: 11 residues. The germline gives CDR1 MNHEY, CDR2 SVGAGI. V was clipped by 2 bases and J by 9 bases, with 7 bases between them. The CDR3 DNA reads TGTGCCAGCAGTTACGGGGAGAGCTACACCTTC. Protein sequence: CASSYGESYTF.

With regard to this clonotype: Germline and junction disagree at one end, which may indicate a read error. The chain uses TRBV25-1 and TRBJ1-3, with unresolved D. Germline loops: CDR1 MGHDK, CDR2 SYGVNS. The CDR3 has 17 residues. DNA of the CDR3: TGTGCCAGCAGCGACGCCGATAAGTATTCCTCTGGAGACACCATATATTTT. It codes for CASSDADKYSSGDTIYF.

This clonotype has a count of ten or more. The rearrangement joins TRBV28 to TRBJ2-1; 7 bases align to TRBD2. V lost 3 bases to trimming and J lost 2 bases; unmatched junction nucleotides: 4. The CDR3 totals 15 residues. The V gene's germline CDR1 is MDHEN and CDR2 SYDVKM. CDR3: CASSFGGSPYNEQFF. The CDR3 DNA reads as TGTGCCAGCAGTTTCGGCGGGAGCCCCTACAATGAGCAGTTCTTC.

This clonotype showed up many times. CDR3 bases: TGTGCCACCAGTGATTTGCAAAGGGCAGAGCTTTTCTTT. This gives the protein CATSDLQRAELFF. The chain recombines TRBV24-1 with TRBJ1-1; D unresolved. CDR1 and CDR2 from the germline V gene are KGHDR and SFDVKD. The V end lost 0 bases, the J end lost 13 bases, and 14 bases lay between the germline ends. The CDR3 sequence is 13 residues long.

This clonotype was observed a few times. V usage is TRBV28 and J usage is TRBJ1-3; weak D call: TRBD1 (5 bases). Trimming cost V 6 bases and J 4 bases, with 22 bases left between them. This CDR3 spans 17 amino acids. Germline-derived CDR1 and CDR2 are MDHEN and SYDVKM. CDR3 residues: CASSPPIQANTGNTIYF. The DNA for the CDR3 is TGTGCCAGCAGCCCTCCTATACAGGCCAACACGGGAAACACCATATATTTT.

V usage is TRBV20-1 and J usage is TRBJ2-1; D gene uncertain. The germline V gene encodes CDR1 DFQATT and CDR2 SNEGSKA (reference sequence). This CDR3 comprises 13 residues. With 8 bases removed from V and 0 bases from J, the gap between germline ends came to 11 bases. The CDR3: CSPFLSSYNEQFF. The CDR3 nucleotides are TGCAGTCCCTTCCTAAGCTCCTACAATGAGCAGTTCTTC.

In its sample, this clonotype was seen a few times. The genes are TRBV10-2 and TRBJ1-1; 10 bases match TRBD1. This CDR3 is 19 amino acids long. Germline CDR1 and CDR2: WSHSY and SAAADI. V lost 3 bases and J lost 4; bases outside the gene matches: 17. Here the CDR3 DNA reads TGCGCCAGCAGTGACGTTGTTCGCCGGGACAGGGGAAGTGGCACTGAAGCTTTCTTT. Amino acids: CASSDVVRRDRGSGTEAFF.

The rearrangement links TRBV19 to TRBJ1-5; D gene uncertain. Between the trimmed V and J ends, which lost 5 bases and 0 bases, there was a span of 11 bases. In germline, CDR1 is LNHDA, CDR2 SQIVND (reference sequence). The CDR3 totals 15 residues. CDR3 amino acids: CASSWSRYSNQPQHF. The CDR3, as DNA: TGTGCCAGTAGTTGGTCACGATATAGCAATCAGCCCCAGCATTTT. Variable domain in full (rest from reference TRBV19 and TRBJ1-5): DGGITQSPKYLFRKEGQNVTLSCEQNLNHDAMYWYRQDPGQGLRLIYYSQIVNDFQKGDIAEGYSVSREKKESFPLTVTSAQKNPTAFYLCASSWSRYSNQPQHFGDGTRLSIL.

This clonotype was picked up many times. The J gene is TRBJ1-1, the V gene TRBV5-1; TRBD1 might be the D (5 bases). CDR1 is SGHRS, CDR2 YFSETQ, per germline. The V and J ends lost 1 base and 7 bases respectively, with 14 bases between them. The CDR3 totals 14 residues. CDR3 coding DNA: TGCGCCAGCAGCTTGCTAGACAGAAGGATTGAAGCTTTCTTT. Translation gives CASSLLDRRIEAFF.

This clonotype has at least ten counts. This chain joins TRBV10-3 and TRBJ1-1, with 8 bases aligning to TRBD1. Per the germline V gene, CDR1 is ENHRY and CDR2 is SYGVKD. J lost 4 bases, V lost 6 bases, and 10 bases had no gene match. The CDR3 covers 15 residues. The CDR3 nucleotides are TGTGCCATCAGCGGATATACAGGGGGAAGCACTGAAGCTTTCTTT. This encodes CAISGYTGGSTEAFF.

The CDR3 sequence: CASSVDIAGIDEQFF. The CDR3 region has the DNA TGTGCCAGCAGCGTAGACATCGCAGGTATTGATGAGCAGTTCTTC. The rearrangement joins TRBV9 to TRBJ2-1; D unresolved. CDR1 and CDR2 (germline): SGDLS, YYNGEE. Trimming removed 0 bases from V and 8 bases from J, with 15 bases in between. The length of the CDR3 is 15 residues. The full variable domain, with the rest looked up from reference TRBV9 and TRBJ2-1, is DSGVTQTPKHLITATGQRVTLRCSPRSGDLSVYWYQQSLDQGLQFLIQYYNGEERAKGNILERFSAQQFPDLHSELNLSSLELGDSALYFCASSVDIAGIDEQFFGPGTRLTVL.